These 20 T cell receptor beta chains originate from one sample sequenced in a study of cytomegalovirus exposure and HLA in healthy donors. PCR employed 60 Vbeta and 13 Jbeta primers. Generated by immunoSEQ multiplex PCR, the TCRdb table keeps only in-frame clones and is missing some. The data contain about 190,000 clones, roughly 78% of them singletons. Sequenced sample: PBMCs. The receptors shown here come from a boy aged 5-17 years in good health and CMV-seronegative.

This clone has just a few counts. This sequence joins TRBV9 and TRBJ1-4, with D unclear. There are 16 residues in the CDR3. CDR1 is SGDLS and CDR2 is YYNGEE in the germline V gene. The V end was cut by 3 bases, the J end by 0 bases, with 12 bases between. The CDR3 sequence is CASSAREGATNEKLFF. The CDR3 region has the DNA TGTGCCAGCAGCGCCCGGGAGGGCGCAACTAATGAAAAACTGTTTTTT.

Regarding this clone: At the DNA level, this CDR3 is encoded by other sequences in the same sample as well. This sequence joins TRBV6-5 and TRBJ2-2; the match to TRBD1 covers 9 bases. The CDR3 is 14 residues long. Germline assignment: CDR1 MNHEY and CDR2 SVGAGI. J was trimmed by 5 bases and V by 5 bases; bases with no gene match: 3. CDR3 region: CASSRQGGTGELFF. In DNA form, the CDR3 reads TGTGCCAGCAGTCGACAGGGGGGTACCGGGGAGCTGTTTTTT.

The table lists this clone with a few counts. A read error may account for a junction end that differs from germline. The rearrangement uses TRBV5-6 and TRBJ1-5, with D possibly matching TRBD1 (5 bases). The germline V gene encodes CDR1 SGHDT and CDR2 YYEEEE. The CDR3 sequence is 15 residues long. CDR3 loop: CAGSLGQGRSQPQHF. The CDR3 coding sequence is TGTGCCGGCAGCTTGGGGCAGGGTAGGTCTCAGCCCCAGCATTTT.

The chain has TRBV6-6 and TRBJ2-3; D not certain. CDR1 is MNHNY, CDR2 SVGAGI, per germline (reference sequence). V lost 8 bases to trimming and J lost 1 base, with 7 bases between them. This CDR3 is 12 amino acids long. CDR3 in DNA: TGTGCCAGCGCAACAGGCACAGATACGCAGTATTTT. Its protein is CASATGTDTQYF.

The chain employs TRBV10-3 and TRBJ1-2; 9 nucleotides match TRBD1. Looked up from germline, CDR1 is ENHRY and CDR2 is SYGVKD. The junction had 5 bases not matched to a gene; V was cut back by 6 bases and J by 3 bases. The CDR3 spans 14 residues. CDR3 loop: CAISPGQGHYGYTF. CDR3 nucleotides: TGTGCCATCAGCCCGGGACAGGGTCACTATGGCTACACCTTC.

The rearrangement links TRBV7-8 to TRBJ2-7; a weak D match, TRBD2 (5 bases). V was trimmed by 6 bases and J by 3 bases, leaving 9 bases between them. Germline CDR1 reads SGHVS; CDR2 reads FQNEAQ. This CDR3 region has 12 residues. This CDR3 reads CASSTSYYEQYF. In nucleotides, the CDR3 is TGTGCCAGCAGTACTAGTTACTACGAGCAGTACTTC. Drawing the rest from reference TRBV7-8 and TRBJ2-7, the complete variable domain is GAGVSQSPRYKVAKRGQDVALRCDPISGHVSLFWYQQALGQGPEFLTYFQNEAQLDKSGLPSDRFFAERPEGSVSTLKIQRTQQEDSAVYLCASSTSYYEQYFGPGTRLTVT.

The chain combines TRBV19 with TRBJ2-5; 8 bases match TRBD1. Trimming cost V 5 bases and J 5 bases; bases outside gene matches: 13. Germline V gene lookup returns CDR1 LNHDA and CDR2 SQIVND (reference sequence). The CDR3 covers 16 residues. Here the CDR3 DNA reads TGTGCCAGTAGTCCTGAAGACAGGGGCATACGGGAGACCCAGTACTTC. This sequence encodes CASSPEDRGIRETQYF.

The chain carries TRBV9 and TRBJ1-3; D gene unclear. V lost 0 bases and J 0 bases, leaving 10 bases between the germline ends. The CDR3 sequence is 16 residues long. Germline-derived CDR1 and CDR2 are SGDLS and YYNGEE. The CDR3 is CASSVGDAGSGNTIYF. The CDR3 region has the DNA TGTGCCAGCAGCGTAGGAGACGCAGGCTCTGGAAACACCATATATTTT.

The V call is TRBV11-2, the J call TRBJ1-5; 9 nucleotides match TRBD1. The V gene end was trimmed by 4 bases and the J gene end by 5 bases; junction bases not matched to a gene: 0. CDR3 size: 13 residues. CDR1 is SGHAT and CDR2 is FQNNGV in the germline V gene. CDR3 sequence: CASSWDRDQPQHF. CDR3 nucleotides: TGTGCCAGCAGCTGGGACAGGGATCAGCCCCAGCATTTT.

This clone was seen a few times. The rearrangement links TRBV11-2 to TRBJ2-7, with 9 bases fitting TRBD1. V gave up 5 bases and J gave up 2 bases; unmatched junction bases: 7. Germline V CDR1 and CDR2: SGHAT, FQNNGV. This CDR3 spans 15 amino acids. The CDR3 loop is CASSPDRGTTYEQYF. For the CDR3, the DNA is TGTGCCAGCAGCCCCGACAGGGGGACCACCTACGAGCAGTACTTC.

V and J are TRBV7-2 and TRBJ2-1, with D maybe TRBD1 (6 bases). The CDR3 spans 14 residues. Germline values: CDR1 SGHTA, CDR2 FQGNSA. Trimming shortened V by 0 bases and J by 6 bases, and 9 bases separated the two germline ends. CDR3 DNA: TGTGCCAGCAGCTTAGCGGTAGGGGGCAATGAGCAGTTCTTC. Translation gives CASSLAVGGNEQFF. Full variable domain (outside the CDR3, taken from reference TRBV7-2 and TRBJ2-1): GAGVSQSPSNKVTEKGKDVELRCDPISGHTALYWYRQSLGQGLEFLIYFQGNSAPDKSGLPSDRFSAERTGGSVSTLTIQRTQQEDSAVYLCASSLAVGGNEQFFGPGTRLTVL.

The CDR3 DNA is TGTGCCAGCAGCCGACAGGGGGGGAGGACTGGGGCCAACGTCCTGACTTTC. Protein sequence: CASSRQGGRTGANVLTF. The chain recombines TRBV9 with TRBJ2-6; 9 bases line up with TRBD1. Germline V gives CDR1 SGDLS, CDR2 YYNGEE. J lost 2 bases, V lost 4 bases, and 7 bases had no gene match. This CDR3 region has 17 residues. The full variable domain, in which reference TRBV9 and TRBJ2-6 provide the parts outside the CDR3, is DSGVTQTPKHLITATGQRVTLRCSPRSGDLSVYWYQQSLDQGLQFLIQYYNGEERAKGNILERFSAQQFPDLHSELNLSSLELGDSALYFCASSRQGGRTGANVLTFGAGSRLTVL.

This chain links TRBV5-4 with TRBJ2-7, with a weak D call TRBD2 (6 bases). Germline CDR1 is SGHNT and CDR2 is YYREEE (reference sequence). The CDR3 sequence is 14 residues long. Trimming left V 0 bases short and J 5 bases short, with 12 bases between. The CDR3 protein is CASSLGGGSDEQYF. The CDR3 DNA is TGTGCCAGCAGCTTGGGCGGAGGGAGCGACGAGCAGTACTTC.

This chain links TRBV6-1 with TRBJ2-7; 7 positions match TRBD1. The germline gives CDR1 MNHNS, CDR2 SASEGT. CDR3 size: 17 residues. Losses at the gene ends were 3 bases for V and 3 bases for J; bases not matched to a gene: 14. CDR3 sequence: CASSEPPTGIGGYEQYF. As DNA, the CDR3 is TGTGCCAGCAGTGAGCCGCCGACAGGGATTGGAGGCTACGAGCAGTACTTC.

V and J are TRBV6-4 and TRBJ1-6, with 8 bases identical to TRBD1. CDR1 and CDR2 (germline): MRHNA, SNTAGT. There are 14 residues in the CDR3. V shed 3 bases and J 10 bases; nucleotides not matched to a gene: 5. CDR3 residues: CASSEDREGSPLHF. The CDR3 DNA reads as TGTGCCAGCAGTGAGGACAGGGAGGGATCACCCCTCCACTTT.

Here the CDR3 DNA reads TGTGCCAGCAGGCGCGACAATGAGCAGTTCTTC. This translates into CASRRDNEQFF. J is TRBJ2-1 and V is TRBV6-5; D gene ambiguous. Germline CDR1 is MNHEY and CDR2 is SVGAGI. This CDR3 has 11 residues. The V end lost 6 bases, the J end lost 5 bases, and 5 bases lay between the germline ends.

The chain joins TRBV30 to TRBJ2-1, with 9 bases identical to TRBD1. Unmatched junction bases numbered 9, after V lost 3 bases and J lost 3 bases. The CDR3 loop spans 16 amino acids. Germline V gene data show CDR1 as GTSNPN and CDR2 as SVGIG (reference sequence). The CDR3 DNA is TGTGCCTGGAGGGAATCGACAGGGGGGAACTACAATGAGCAGTTCTTC. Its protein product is CAWRESTGGNYNEQFF.

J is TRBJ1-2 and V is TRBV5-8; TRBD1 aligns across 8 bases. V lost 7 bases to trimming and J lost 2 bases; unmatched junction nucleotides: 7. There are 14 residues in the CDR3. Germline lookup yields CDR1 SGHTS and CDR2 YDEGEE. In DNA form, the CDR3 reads TGTGCCAGCGGAAACAGGGGGTTCAACTATGGCTACACCTTC. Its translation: CASGNRGFNYGYTF.

The CDR3 loop reads CASSLQTTGRDEKLFF. The CDR3 bases are TGTGCCAGCAGCCTCCAAACGACAGGGCGTGACGAAAAACTGTTTTTT. The chain joins TRBV13 to TRBJ1-4; 7 bases map to TRBD1. The germline V gene has CDR1 PRHDT and CDR2 FYEKMQ (reference sequence). Losses at the gene ends were 5 bases for V and 8 bases for J; bases not matched to a gene: 14. The CDR3 runs to 16 residues. Drawing the rest from reference TRBV13 and TRBJ1-4, the complete variable domain is AAGVIQSPRHLIKEKRETATLKCYPIPRHDTVYWYQQGPGQDPQFLISFYEKMQSDKGSIPDRFSAQQFSDYHSELNMSSLELGDSALYFCASSLQTTGRDEKLFFGSGTQLSVL.

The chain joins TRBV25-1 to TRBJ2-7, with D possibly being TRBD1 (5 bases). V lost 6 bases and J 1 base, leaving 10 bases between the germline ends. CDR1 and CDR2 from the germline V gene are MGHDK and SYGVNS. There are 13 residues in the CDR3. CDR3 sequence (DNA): TGTGCCAGCAGCCGACAGAATTCCTACGAGCAGTACTTC. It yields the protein CASSRQNSYEQYF.